Included here is one T cell receptor beta chain sequence, with context. Its specificity is not known. The data originate from a study of CD8+CD57+ T cells in acquired aplastic anemia. Study details: Quantities of DNA derived from sorted CD4+ and CD8+ cells averaged around 3 ug. Study-wide findings and caveats: The same twenty-nine CD8+ CDR3 sequences occurred in patients and in controls.

The CDR3 is 14 residues long. In germline, CDR1 is MGHDK, CDR2 SYGVNS. Unmatched junction bases numbered 5, after V lost 7 bases and J lost 4 bases. Flow cytometry had shown expanded CD8+CD57+ cells in the patients chosen for sequencing. Genomic DNA templated the TCR beta VDJ and CDR3 profiling. TCRdb itself ran the reads through MiXCR, one entry per CDR3 protein. This sample has fewer than 85,000 distinct CDR3 sequences, with 70% found just once. Specimen: sorted CD4+, CD8+, or CD8+CD57+ T cells (not recorded which) from PBMCs. V and J are TRBV25-1 and TRBJ2-2, with 8 bases that match TRBD2. This sequence originates from a human donor with aplastic anemia. The CDR3 bases are TGTGCCAGCACAGGACTAGCTACCACCGGGGAGCTGTTTTTT. This codes for CASTGLATTGELFF.